These T cell receptor beta chains were read from a single sample in a study of blood T cell repertoires in COVID-19. Produced via immunoSEQ multiplex PCR; TCRdb's table is partial and in-frame only. This table holds 250,000 to 300,000 clones, 86% found once. The sample taken for sequencing was peripheral blood. These receptors all come from a man in his late teens or twenties with active or convalescent COVID-19. The CDR3 runs from the conserved cysteine through the conserved F or W. The D gene is left open where the match is weak. Clone size is stated in some rows and not others, as once, few, many or a class when expanded.

. | TRBD2 | TRBJ2-1 | TRBV5-4 | CASSSGTTLEGNEQFF | TGTGCCAGCAGCTCCGGGACTACCTTGGAGGGCAATGAGCAGTTCTTC
. | TRBD1 | TRBJ1-5 | TRBV7-9 | CASSDDTGVVQPQHF | TGTGCCAGCAGCGACGACACAGGGGTGGTTCAGCCCCAGCATTTT
. | TRBD1 | TRBJ2-2 | TRBV9 | CASSGTGGVGTGELFF | TGTGCCAGCAGCGGGACAGGGGGCGTTGGCACCGGGGAGCTGTTTTTT
. | TRBD2 | TRBJ2-1 | TRBV29-1 | CSGTLAGADNEQFF | TGCAGCGGGACACTAGCGGGGGCCGACAATGAGCAGTTCTTC
. | . | TRBJ2-1 | TRBV7-9 | CASREGGSYNEQFF | TGTGCCAGCAGGGAAGGCGGCTCCTACAATGAGCAGTTCTTC
. | . | TRBJ2-1 | TRBV6-5 | CASSQRRDSGEQFF | TGTGCCAGCAGTCAGCGCCGGGACTCAGGGGAGCAGTTCTTC
. | . | TRBJ1-1 | TRBV6-5 | CASSYNPSTEAFF | TGTGCCAGCAGTTATAATCCGAGCACTGAAGCTTTCTTT
. | . | TRBJ1-1 | TRBV10-3 | CAIESRTGPNTEAFF | TGTGCCATCGAGAGCCGAACAGGGCCGAACACTGAAGCTTTCTTT
. | TRBD1 | TRBJ1-5 | TRBV6-5 | CASSSQGARQPQHF | TGTGCCAGCAGCTCACAGGGGGCACGACAGCCCCAGCATTTT
few | . | TRBJ2-3 | TRBV5-4 | CASSRGGAAGDTQYF | TGTGCCAGCAGCCGCGGTGGGGCCGCGGGGGATACGCAGTATTTT
. | TRBD2 | TRBJ2-7 | TRBV7-2 | CASSLEAGGPYEQYF | TGTGCCAGCAGCTTAGAAGCGGGGGGTCCCTACGAGCAGTACTTC
. | TRBD2 | TRBJ2-2 | TRBV11-3 | CASSLLAGGNTGELFF | TGTGCCAGCAGCTTATTAGCGGGAGGGAACACCGGGGAGCTGTTTTTT
. | . | TRBJ2-1 | TRBV9 | CASSVENGSPHNEQFF | TGTGCCAGCAGCGTAGAGAACGGGAGCCCTCACAATGAGCAGTTCTTC
once | . | TRBJ1-5 | TRBV30 | CAWSVLQVNQPQHF | TGTGCCTGGAGTGTACTACAGGTGAATCAGCCCCAGCATTTT
. | . | TRBJ1-6 | TRBV9 | CASSVGQSSYNSPLHF | TGTGCCAGCAGCGTAGGACAAAGCTCCTATAATTCACCCCTCCACTTT
. | . | TRBJ2-7 | TRBV5-1 | CASQGTGKYEQYF | TGCGCCAGCCAGGGGACGGGGAAATACGAGCAGTACTTC
. | TRBD2 | TRBJ2-1 | TRBV30 | CAWSSSTGTSGIQEQFF | TGTGCCTGGAGTTCTTCAACCGGGACTAGCGGGATTCAAGAGCAGTTCTTC
. | TRBD1 | TRBJ1-2 | TRBV5-4 | CASSRTGDYGYTF | TGTGCCAGCAGCAGGACAGGGGACTATGGCTACACCTTC
. | . | TRBJ1-3 | TRBV29-1 | CSVAVSSGNTIYF | TGCAGCGTTGCGGTAAGCTCTGGAAACACCATATATTTT
. | . | TRBJ2-1 | TRBV12-3/TRBV12-4 | CASSMTAEQFF | TGTGCCAGCAGTATGACAGCTGAGCAGTTCTTC
once | TRBD2 | TRBJ2-1 | TRBV3-1/TRBV3-2 | CASSLLTSGRYNEQFF | TGTGCCAGCAGCCTATTAACTAGCGGGAGATACAATGAGCAGTTCTTC
. | . | TRBJ1-5 | TRBV4-3 | CASSQDSQGQPQHF | TGCGCCAGCAGCCAGGATTCACAGGGACAGCCCCAGCATTTT
once | TRBD2 | TRBJ2-3 | TRBV7-9 | CASSLREGGITDTQYF | TGTGCCAGCAGCCTCCGGGAGGGCGGAATCACAGATACGCAGTATTTT
. | TRBD1 | TRBJ2-5 | TRBV3-1/TRBV3-2 | CASSQEGTGPFLKETQYF | TGTGCCAGCAGCCAAGAGGGGACAGGGCCGTTCCTTAAAGAGACCCAGTACTTC
. | . | TRBJ1-1 | TRBV30 | CAWSSGVNTEAFF | TGTGCCTGGAGTTCAGGGGTGAACACTGAAGCTTTCTTT
. | TRBD2 | TRBJ2-1 | TRBV2 | CASREDRDRGLAGTYNEQFF | TGTGCCAGCAGGGAAGACCGGGACAGGGGACTAGCGGGGACCTACAATGAGCAGTTCTTC
. | TRBD1 | TRBJ1-1 | TRBV10-2 | CASRGQGKDTEAFF | TGCGCCAGCAGGGGACAGGGAAAGGACACTGAAGCTTTCTTT
. | . | TRBJ1-4 | TRBV23-1 | CAMSGPNEKLFF | TGCGCCATGAGCGGCCCTAATGAAAAACTGTTTTTT
. | . | TRBJ2-7 | TRBV7-9 | CASSLEGVRYEQYF | TGTGCCAGCAGCTTAGAGGGAGTCCGCTACGAGCAGTACTTC
. | TRBD1 | TRBJ1-1 | TRBV4-2 | CASSQRGGQGNTEAFF | TGTGCCAGCAGCCAAAGAGGAGGACAGGGTAACACTGAAGCTTTCTTT
. | TRBD2 | TRBJ2-3 | TRBV3-1/TRBV3-2 | CASSQDRPSGRAGEIDTQYF | TGTGCCAGCAGCCAAGATCGGCCCTCAGGGAGGGCGGGAGAGATAGATACGCAGTATTTT
. | TRBD1 | TRBJ1-4 | TRBV4-2 | CASRGTGGSEKLFF | TGTGCCAGCAGGGGGACAGGGGGAAGTGAAAAACTGTTTTTT